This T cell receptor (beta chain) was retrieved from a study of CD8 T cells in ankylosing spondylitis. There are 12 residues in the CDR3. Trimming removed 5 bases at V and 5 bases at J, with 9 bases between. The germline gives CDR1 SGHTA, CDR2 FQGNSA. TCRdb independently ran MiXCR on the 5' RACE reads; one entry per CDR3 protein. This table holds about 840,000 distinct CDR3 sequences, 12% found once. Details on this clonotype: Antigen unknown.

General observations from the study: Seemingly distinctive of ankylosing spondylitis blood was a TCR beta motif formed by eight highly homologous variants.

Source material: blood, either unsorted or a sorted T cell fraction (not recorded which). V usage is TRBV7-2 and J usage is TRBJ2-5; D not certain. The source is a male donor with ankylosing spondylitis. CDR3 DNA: TGTGCCAGCAGCCCCCACTCGGAGACCCAGTACTTC. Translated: CASSPHSETQYF.